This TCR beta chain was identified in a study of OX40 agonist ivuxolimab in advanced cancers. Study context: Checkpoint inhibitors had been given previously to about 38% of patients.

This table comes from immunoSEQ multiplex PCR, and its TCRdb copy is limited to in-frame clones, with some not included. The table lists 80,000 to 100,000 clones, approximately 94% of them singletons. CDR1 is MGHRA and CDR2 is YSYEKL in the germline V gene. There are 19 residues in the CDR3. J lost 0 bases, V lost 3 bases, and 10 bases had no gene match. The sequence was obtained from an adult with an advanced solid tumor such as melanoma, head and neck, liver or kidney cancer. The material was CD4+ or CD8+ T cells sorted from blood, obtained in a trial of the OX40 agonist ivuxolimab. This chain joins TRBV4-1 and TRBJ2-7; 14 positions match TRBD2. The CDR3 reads CASSQSPGLAGAASYEQYF. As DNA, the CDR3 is TGCGCCAGCAGCCAGTCCCCGGGACTAGCGGGAGCCGCCTCCTACGAGCAGTACTTC.